What follows is one T cell receptor beta chain and its context. The V end lost 5 bases, the J end lost 1 base, and 7 bases lay between the germline ends. The CDR3 extends over 13 amino acids. Germline assignment: CDR1 LGHNT and CDR2 FRNRAP. Here immunoSEQ multiplex PCR was the method, and the copy in TCRdb shows in-frame clones only, minus some. Of 35,000 to 50,000 clones in the sample, around 82% are singletons; the top ten hold around 4.4%. The data stem from a study of blood T cell repertoires in COVID-19. In the study overall: There were acute and convalescent COVID-19 samples, and they came from the United States, Italy and Spain. The cDNA or gDNA used as material had been derived from T cells, B-cell-depleted T cells, or PBMCs.

The sample comprised peripheral blood. The chain employs TRBV12-5 and TRBJ2-3, with a weak D call TRBD2 (6 bases). This clonotype originated in a woman aged 70-85 years with acute or convalescent COVID-19. CDR3 amino acids: CASGASGTDTQYF. The CDR3 DNA follows: TGTGCTAGTGGTGCTAGCGGCACAGATACGCAGTATTTT.